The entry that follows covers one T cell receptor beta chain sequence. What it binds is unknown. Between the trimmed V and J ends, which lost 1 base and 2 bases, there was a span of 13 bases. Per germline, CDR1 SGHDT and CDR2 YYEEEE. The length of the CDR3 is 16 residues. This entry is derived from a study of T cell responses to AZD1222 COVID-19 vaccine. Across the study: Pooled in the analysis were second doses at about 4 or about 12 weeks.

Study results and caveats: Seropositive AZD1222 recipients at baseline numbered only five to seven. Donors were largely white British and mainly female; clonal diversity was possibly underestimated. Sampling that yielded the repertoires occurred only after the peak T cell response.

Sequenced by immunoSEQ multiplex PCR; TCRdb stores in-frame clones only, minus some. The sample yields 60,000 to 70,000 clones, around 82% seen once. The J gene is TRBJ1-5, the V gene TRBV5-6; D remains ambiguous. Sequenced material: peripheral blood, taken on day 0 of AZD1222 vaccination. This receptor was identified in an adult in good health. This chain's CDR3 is CASSLRSAYGNQPQHF. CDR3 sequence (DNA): TGTGCCAGCAGCTTGAGGTCAGCCTATGGCAATCAGCCCCAGCATTTT.